This T cell receptor (beta chain) was observed in a study of cytomegalovirus exposure and HLA in healthy donors. General study findings and limits: Immune exposure data for these donors was limited to CMV serostatus. Across donors, sequencing depth was assumed by presence/absence analyses to be roughly uniform. Association of some 18,000 TCR beta sequences with HLA alleles was found at 0.05 false discovery rate in a later analysis.

Comment on this clone: No antigen is known for it.

PCR was performed using 60 Vbeta and 13 Jbeta primers. The data were produced by immunoSEQ multiplex PCR, yet TCRdb's version contains in-frame clones alone and is incomplete. The data contain 100,000 to 150,000 clones, about 83% of them singletons. CDR1 and CDR2 (germline): MNHEY, SMNVEV (reference sequence). Trimming cost V 4 bases and J 2 bases, with 23 bases left between them. CDR3 length: 18 amino acids. The chain is built from TRBV27 and TRBJ1-2; D is possibly TRBD1 (5 bases). This TCR came from a woman aged 40 to 50 in good health and CMV-seropositive. The sequenced sample was PBMCs. Here the CDR3 DNA reads TGTGCCAGCAGTTGGGGTGTTAAGGCGCGGGGCTCCAACTATGGCTACACCTTC. Its protein is CASSWGVKARGSNYGYTF.